This T cell receptor beta chain stems from a study of cytomegalovirus exposure and HLA in healthy donors. Germline CDR1 is LNHDA and CDR2 is SQIVND (reference sequence). The ends lost 3 bases at V and 2 bases at J; junction bases unmatched: 10. The CDR3 spans 16 residues. Study results and caveats: Previous analysis showed most TCR beta V segments were productive about 90% or about 30% of the time. Other equally common chains were less clonally expanded than HLA-associated TCR beta chains, a later analysis showed. Later analysis suggested links between common viral pathogens and several top significant clusters.

PCR involved 60 Vbeta and 13 Jbeta primers. Sequenced by immunoSEQ multiplex PCR; TCRdb stores in-frame clones only, minus some. The table has about 140,000 clones, 61% seen once; the top ten hold around 1.9%. Remarks on this clone: Its antigen remains unknown.

The clonotype was recovered from a male donor in good health and CMV-seronegative. The chain carries TRBV19 and TRBJ2-7; 7 bases fit TRBD2. The source material was PBMCs. CDR3 residues: CASSILGGTQAYEQYF. The CDR3 nucleotides are TGTGCCAGTAGTATTCTGGGGGGGACCCAAGCCTACGAGCAGTACTTC.